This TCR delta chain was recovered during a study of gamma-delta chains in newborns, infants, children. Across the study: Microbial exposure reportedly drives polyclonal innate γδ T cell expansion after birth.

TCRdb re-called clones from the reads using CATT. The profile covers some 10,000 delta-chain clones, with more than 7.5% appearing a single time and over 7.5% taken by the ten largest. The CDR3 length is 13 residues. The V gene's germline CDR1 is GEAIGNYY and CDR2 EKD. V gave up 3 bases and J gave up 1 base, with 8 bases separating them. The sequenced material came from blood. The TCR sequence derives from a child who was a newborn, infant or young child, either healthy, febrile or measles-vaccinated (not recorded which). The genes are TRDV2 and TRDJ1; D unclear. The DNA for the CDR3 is TGTGCCTGTGACCCGATGAGCACCGATAAACTCATCTTT. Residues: CACDPMSTDKLIF.